This T cell receptor beta chain was recorded in a study of T cells in Graves' hyperthyroidism and ophthalmopathy. The CDR3 regions of TCR beta were amplified from RNA transcripts. Initially, a first-round RT-PCR of the TCR CDR3 employed the HTBI primer set. TCRdb re-called the multiplex PCR reads through MiXCR, storing one row per CDR3 protein. The repertoire has some 400,000 distinct CDR3 sequences, roughly 13% of them found once; the top ten carry less than 25%. The CDR3 contains 13 residues. V was clipped by 6 bases and J by 8 bases; unmatched bases: 7. CDR1 is DFQATT, CDR2 SNEGSKA, per germline (reference sequence).

What was sequenced was blood. The chain links TRBV20-1 to TRBJ2-2; TRBD2 matches at 9 bases. This TCR was sampled from a man under 40 with Graves' hyperthyroidism that later progressed to Graves' ophthalmopathy. This CDR3 is CSARAGGAGELFF. The CDR3 region has the DNA TGCAGTGCCCGAGCGGGGGGCGCGGGGGAGCTGTTTTTT.